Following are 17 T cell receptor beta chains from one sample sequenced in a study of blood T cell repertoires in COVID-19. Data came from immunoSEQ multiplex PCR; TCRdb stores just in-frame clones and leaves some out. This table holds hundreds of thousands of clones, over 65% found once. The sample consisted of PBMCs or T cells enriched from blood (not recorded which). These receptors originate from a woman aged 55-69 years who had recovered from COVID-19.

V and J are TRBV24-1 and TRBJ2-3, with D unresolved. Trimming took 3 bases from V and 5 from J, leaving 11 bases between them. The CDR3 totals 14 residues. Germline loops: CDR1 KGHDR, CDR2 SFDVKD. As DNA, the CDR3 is TGTGCCACCAGTGATCGATATACAAAAGATACGCAGTATTTT. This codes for CATSDRYTKDTQYF.

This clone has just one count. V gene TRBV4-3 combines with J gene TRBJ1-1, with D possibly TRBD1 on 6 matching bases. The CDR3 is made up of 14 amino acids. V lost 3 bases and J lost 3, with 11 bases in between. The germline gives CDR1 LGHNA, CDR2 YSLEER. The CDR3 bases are TGCGCCAGCAGCCAGGGCGGGGGCTACACTGAAGCTTTCTTT. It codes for CASSQGGGYTEAFF.

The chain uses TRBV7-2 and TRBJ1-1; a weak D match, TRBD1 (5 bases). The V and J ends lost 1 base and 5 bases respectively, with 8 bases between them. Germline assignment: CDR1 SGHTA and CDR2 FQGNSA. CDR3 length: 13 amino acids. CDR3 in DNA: TGTGCCAGCAGCTTAGGGGGGGGGACTGAAGCTTTCTTT. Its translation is CASSLGGGTEAFF.

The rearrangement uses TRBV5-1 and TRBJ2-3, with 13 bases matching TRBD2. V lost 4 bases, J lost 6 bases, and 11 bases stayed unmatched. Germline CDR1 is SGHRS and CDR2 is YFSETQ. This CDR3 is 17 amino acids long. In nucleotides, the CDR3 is TGCGCCAGCAGCCCAGGGACTAGCGGGACGGGTACCGATACGCAGTATTTT. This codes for CASSPGTSGTGTDTQYF. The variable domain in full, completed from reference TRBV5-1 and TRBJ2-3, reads KAGVTQTPRYLIKTRGQQVTLSCSPISGHRSVSWYQQTPGQGLQFLFEYFSETQRNKGNFPGRFSGRQFSNSRSEMNVSTLELGDSALYLCASSPGTSGTGTDTQYFGPGTRLTVL.

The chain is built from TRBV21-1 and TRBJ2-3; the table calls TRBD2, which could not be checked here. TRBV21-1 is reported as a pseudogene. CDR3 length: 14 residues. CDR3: CASSASGRADTQYF. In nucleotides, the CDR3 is TGTGCCAGCAGCGCTAGCGGGAGGGCAGATACGCAGTATTTT.

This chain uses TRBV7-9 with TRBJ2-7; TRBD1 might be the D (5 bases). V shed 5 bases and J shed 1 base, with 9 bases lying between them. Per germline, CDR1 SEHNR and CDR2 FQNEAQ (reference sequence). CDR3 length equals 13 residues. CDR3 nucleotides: TGTGCCAGCAGCCGACAGTTGTCCTACGAGCAGTACTTC. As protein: CASSRQLSYEQYF.

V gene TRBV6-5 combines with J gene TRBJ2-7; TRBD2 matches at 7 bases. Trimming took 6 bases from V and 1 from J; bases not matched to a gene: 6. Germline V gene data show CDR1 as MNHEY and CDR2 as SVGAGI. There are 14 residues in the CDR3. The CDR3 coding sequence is TGTGCCAGCAGCTCCGGGACTACATCCTACGAGCAGTACTTC. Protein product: CASSSGTTSYEQYF.

DNA for the CDR3: TGTGCCAGCTCACCCAACGGGGACTCTAATGGCTACACCTTC. Its protein product is CASSPNGDSNGYTF. The chain joins TRBV18 to TRBJ1-2; D perhaps matches TRBD1 (5 bases). Trimming cost V 3 bases and J 6 bases, with 14 bases left between them. CDR1 and CDR2 (germline): KGHSH, LQKENI. The CDR3 loop spans 14 amino acids.

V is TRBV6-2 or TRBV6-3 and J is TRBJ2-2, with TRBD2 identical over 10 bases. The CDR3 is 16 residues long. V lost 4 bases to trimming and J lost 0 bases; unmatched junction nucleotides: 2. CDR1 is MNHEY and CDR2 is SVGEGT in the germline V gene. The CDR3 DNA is TGTGCCAGCAGTTGGACTAGCGGTGCGAACACCGGGGAGCTGTTTTTT. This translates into CASSWTSGANTGELFF.

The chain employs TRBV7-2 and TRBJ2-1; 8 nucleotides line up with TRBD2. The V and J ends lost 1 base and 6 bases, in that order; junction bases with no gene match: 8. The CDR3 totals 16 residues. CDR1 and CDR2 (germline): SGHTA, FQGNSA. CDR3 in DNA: TGTGCCAGCAGCTTAGTCGGGGTAGCGGGAACCAATGAGCAGTTCTTC. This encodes CASSLVGVAGTNEQFF.

The CDR3 nucleotides are TGTGCCAGCAGCTTAGGTGGGCAGTCAGAAAAACTGTTTTTT. Translation gives CASSLGGQSEKLFF. The V call is TRBV7-2, the J call TRBJ1-4, with D unclear. The CDR3 consists of 14 residues. Looked up from germline, CDR1 is SGHTA and CDR2 is FQGNSA. V gave up 1 base and J gave up 8 bases, with 11 bases separating them.

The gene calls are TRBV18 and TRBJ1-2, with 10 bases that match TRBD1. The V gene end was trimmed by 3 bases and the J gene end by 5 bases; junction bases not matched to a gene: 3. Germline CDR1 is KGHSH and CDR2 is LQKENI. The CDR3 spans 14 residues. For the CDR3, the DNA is TGTGCCAGCTCACCGGACAGGGGGTTGTATGGCTACACCTTC. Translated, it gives CASSPDRGLYGYTF.

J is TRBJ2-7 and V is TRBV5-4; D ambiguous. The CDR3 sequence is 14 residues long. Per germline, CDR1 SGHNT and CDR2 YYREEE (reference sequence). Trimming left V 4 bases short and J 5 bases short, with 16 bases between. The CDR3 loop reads CASSRRGGKDEQYF. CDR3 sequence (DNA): TGTGCCAGCAGCCGGAGAGGCGGAAAGGACGAGCAGTACTTC.

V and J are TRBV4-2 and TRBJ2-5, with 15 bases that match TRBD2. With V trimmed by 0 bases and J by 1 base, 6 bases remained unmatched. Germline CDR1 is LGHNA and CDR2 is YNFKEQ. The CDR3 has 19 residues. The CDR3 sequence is CASSQDQGLAGGIQETQYF. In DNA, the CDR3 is TGTGCCAGCAGCCAAGATCAGGGACTAGCGGGGGGAATCCAAGAGACCCAGTACTTC.

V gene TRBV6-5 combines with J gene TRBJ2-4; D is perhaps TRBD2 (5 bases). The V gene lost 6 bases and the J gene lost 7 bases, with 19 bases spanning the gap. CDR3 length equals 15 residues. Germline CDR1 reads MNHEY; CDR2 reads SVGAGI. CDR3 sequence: CASRPGPGPGNIQYF. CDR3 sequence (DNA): TGTGCCAGCAGGCCAGGCCCAGGTCCGGGGAACATTCAGTACTTC.

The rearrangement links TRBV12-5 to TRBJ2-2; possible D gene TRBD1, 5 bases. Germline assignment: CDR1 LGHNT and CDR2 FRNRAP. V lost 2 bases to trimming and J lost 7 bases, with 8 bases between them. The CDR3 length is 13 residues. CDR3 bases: TGTGCTAGTGGTTTGAGACAGAACGGGGAGCTGTTTTTT. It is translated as CASGLRQNGELFF. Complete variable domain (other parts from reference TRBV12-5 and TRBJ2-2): DARVTQTPRHKVTEMGQEVTMRCQPILGHNTVFWYRQTMMQGLELLAYFRNRAPLDDSGMPKDRFSAEMPDATLATLKIQPSEPRDSAVYFCASGLRQNGELFFGEGSRLTVL.

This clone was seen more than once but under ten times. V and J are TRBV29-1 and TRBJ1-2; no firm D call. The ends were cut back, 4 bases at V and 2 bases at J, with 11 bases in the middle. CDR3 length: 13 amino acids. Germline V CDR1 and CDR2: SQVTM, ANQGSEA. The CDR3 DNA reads TGCAGCGTTGCGCTAACGGGAAACTATGGCTACACCTTC. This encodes CSVALTGNYGYTF.